Below, 21 T cell receptor beta chains from the same sample are listed, as sequenced in a study of T cells in Graves' hyperthyroidism and ophthalmopathy. Amplified TCR beta CDR3 regions derived from RNA transcripts. Using the HTBI primer set, a first-round RT-PCR was run on the TCR CDR3. TCRdb processed the multiplex PCR reads anew with MiXCR; each CDR3 protein has one entry. Here the sample spans roughly 570,000 distinct CDR3 sequences, less than 20% being singletons. The material sequenced was blood. Receptors were obtained from a woman in her thirties with Graves' hyperthyroidism.

The DNA for the CDR3 is TGCAGTGCTATGACGAACACTGAAGCTTTCTTT. Protein product: CSAMTNTEAFF. V usage is TRBV20-1 and J usage is TRBJ1-1; no definite D call. Trimming took 4 bases from V and 1 from J, leaving 4 bases between them. CDR1 and CDR2 (germline): DFQATT, SNEGSKA (reference sequence). CDR3 length: 11 residues.

The V call is TRBV18, the J call TRBJ1-1, with TRBD1 matching over 9 bases. In germline, CDR1 is KGHSH, CDR2 LQKENI. The trim removed 5 bases at V and 11 bases at J, leaving 9 bases unmatched. The CDR3 loop spans 13 amino acids. Here the CDR3 reads CASSGAQGAQAFF. In nucleotides, the CDR3 is TGTGCCAGCTCAGGGGCACAGGGGGCGCAGGCTTTCTTT.

This clonotype was counted between two and nine times. The chain links TRBV7-2 to TRBJ1-1; no definite D call. The germline V and J ends were trimmed by 5 bases and 1 base, with 8 bases remaining between them. CDR3 length equals 13 residues. Germline V gene sequence: CDR1 SGHTA, CDR2 FQGNSA. CDR3 region: CASSPDPNTEAFF. CDR3 sequence (DNA): TGTGCCAGCAGCCCTGATCCGAACACTGAAGCTTTCTTT.

There are a few counts of this clonotype. The rearrangement joins TRBV6-2 or TRBV6-3 to TRBJ2-3; 7 bases fit TRBD2. V lost 4 bases to trimming and J lost 4 bases; unmatched junction nucleotides: 5. Germline lookup yields CDR1 MNHEY and CDR2 SVGEGT. This CDR3 region has 14 residues. CDR3 residues: CASSSAGVSDTQYF. As DNA, the CDR3 is TGTGCCAGCAGTTCTGCGGGAGTCTCAGATACGCAGTATTTT.

V usage is TRBV2 and J usage is TRBJ2-5, with D perhaps TRBD2 (5 bases). This CDR3 comprises 14 residues. V was trimmed by 10 bases and J by 5 bases, leaving 20 bases between them. Germline V gene data show CDR1 as SNHLY and CDR2 as FYNNEI. This CDR3 is CATARGSGKETQYF. The CDR3 DNA sequence: TGTGCCACCGCTAGAGGGAGCGGCAAGGAGACCCAGTACTTC.

In its sample, this clonotype was seen many times. This chain joins TRBV5-1 and TRBJ2-1, with D perhaps matching TRBD2 (5 bases). The CDR3 contains 15 residues. Trimming shortened V by 0 bases and J by 7 bases, and 14 bases separated the two germline ends. Germline V gene sequence: CDR1 SGHRS, CDR2 YFSETQ. CDR3 nucleotide sequence: TGCGCCAGCAGCTTGGAAGTGGGAGTAGGAAATGAGCAGTTCTTC. Translated, it gives CASSLEVGVGNEQFF. Supplemented by reference TRBV5-1 and TRBJ2-1, the full variable domain reads KAGVTQTPRYLIKTRGQQVTLSCSPISGHRSVSWYQQTPGQGLQFLFEYFSETQRNKGNFPGRFSGRQFSNSRSEMNVSTLELGDSALYLCASSLEVGVGNEQFFGPGTRLTVL.

The chain is built from TRBV11-2 and TRBJ2-6; D remains unclear. This CDR3 has 16 amino acids. V shed 4 bases and J shed 0 bases, with 10 bases lying between them. The V gene's germline CDR1 is SGHAT and CDR2 FQNNGV. In DNA, the CDR3 is TGTGCCAGCAGCTCCTCAGCGAGCTCTGGGGCCAACGTCCTGACTTTC. Residues: CASSSSASSGANVLTF.

This clonotype was recorded at least ten times. The chain couples TRBV30 to TRBJ2-1, with TRBD2 matching 7 bases. With 5 bases clipped from V and 4 bases from J, the junction kept 8 bases outside the gene matches. The CDR3 is made up of 14 amino acids. CDR1 is GTSNPN and CDR2 is SVGIG in the germline V gene (reference sequence). CDR3 protein: CAWSRRLAYNEQFF. CDR3 DNA sequence: TGTGCCTGGTCCCGTCGACTAGCTTACAATGAGCAGTTCTTC. The entire variable domain, with the rest obtained from reference TRBV30 and TRBJ2-1, is as follows: SQTIHQWPATLVQPVGSPLSLECTVEGTSNPNLYWYRQAAGRGLQLLFYSVGIGQISSEVPQNLSASRPQDRQFILSSKKLLLSDSGFYLCAWSRRLAYNEQFFGPGTRLTVL.

This chain uses TRBV28 with TRBJ1-5; D remains unclear. The germline V and J ends were trimmed by 5 bases and 5 bases, with 16 bases remaining between them. Germline V gene lookup returns CDR1 MDHEN and CDR2 SYDVKM. The length of the CDR3 is 15 residues. CDR3 DNA sequence: TGTGCCAGCAGTACTACAGCGAAGATCGATCAGCCCCAGCATTTT. Amino acids: CASSTTAKIDQPQHF.

The rearrangement links TRBV5-4 to TRBJ2-3; TRBD2 might be the D (6 bases). The CDR3 spans 15 residues. The germline V gene has CDR1 SGHNT and CDR2 YYREEE (reference sequence). V was cut by 4 bases and J by 4 bases, with 16 bases left in between. The CDR3: CASSALVSGADTQYF. The CDR3 region has the DNA TGTGCCAGCAGCGCCCTTGTGTCGGGAGCAGATACGCAGTATTTT.

This clonotype was seen a handful of times. The V call is TRBV10-3, the J call TRBJ2-3; D gene uncertain. V was cut by 4 bases and J by 3 bases, with 8 bases left in between. The length of the CDR3 is 13 residues. The germline CDR1 and CDR2 sequences are ENHRY and SYGVKD. Here the CDR3 DNA reads TGTGCCATCAGTGGGGGTCAAACAGATACGCAGTATTTT. Protein product: CAISGGQTDTQYF.

The chain has TRBV29-1 and TRBJ2-1; 9 nucleotides match TRBD2. Germline CDR1 reads SQVTM; CDR2 reads ANQGSEA. The CDR3 totals 16 residues. V gave up 4 bases and J gave up 6 bases; unmatched junction bases: 13. CDR3: CSVARGRASTSNEQFF. The CDR3 DNA reads as TGCAGCGTTGCTCGCGGGAGGGCCAGTACCTCCAATGAGCAGTTCTTC.

This clonotype came up a few times. This rearrangement joins TRBV19 to TRBJ2-7; 12 bases are shared with TRBD1. CDR3 length equals 15 residues. The V gene's germline CDR1 is LNHDA and CDR2 SQIVND (reference sequence). The V gene end was trimmed by 3 bases and the J gene end by 4 bases; junction bases not matched to a gene: 4. CDR3 bases: TGTGCCAGTAGTATGATGGGACAGGGGGCTTACGAGCAGTACTTC. It yields the protein CASSMMGQGAYEQYF.

V and J are TRBV7-9 and TRBJ2-3; D possibly corresponds to TRBD2 (5 bases). Germline values: CDR1 SEHNR, CDR2 FQNEAQ (reference sequence). The V end lost 6 bases, the J end lost 9 bases, and 7 bases lay between the germline ends. This CDR3 is built from 10 residues. CDR3 DNA: TGTGCCAGCAGACTAGTGACGCAGTATTTT. Translated, it gives CASRLVTQYF.

This clonotype has ten or more counts. The chain links TRBV20-1 to TRBJ2-7; TRBD1 or TRBD2 may be the D gene (5 bases each). V dropped 1 base and J dropped 5 bases, with 21 bases sitting between them. CDR1 and CDR2 from the germline V gene are DFQATT and SNEGSKA (reference sequence). The CDR3 has 16 residues. DNA of the CDR3: TGCAGTGCTAGAGCACGGACCCCGACTGGGACCCACGAGCAGTACTTC. The encoded protein is CSARARTPTGTHEQYF.

The chain is built from TRBV27 and TRBJ2-1; no definite D call. From germline, CDR1 is MNHEY and CDR2 SMNVEV (reference sequence). CDR3 length: 12 residues. V dropped 5 bases and J dropped 6 bases, with 8 bases sitting between them. CDR3 in amino acids: CASSEYPNEQFF. The CDR3 coding sequence is TGTGCCAGCAGTGAATACCCCAATGAGCAGTTCTTC.

This clonotype has ten or more counts. The V call is TRBV12-3 or TRBV12-4, the J call TRBJ2-5, with 11 positions matching TRBD2. CDR3 length: 14 residues. V shed 3 bases, J shed 6 bases, and the junction held 3 bases outside the gene matches. This chain's CDR3 is CASSFSGRAKTQYF. The CDR3 DNA is TGTGCCAGCAGTTTTAGCGGGAGGGCCAAGACCCAGTACTTC.

In this sample, this clonotype turned up many times. V and J are TRBV15 and TRBJ2-6; D is perhaps TRBD2 (6 bases). Between the trimmed V and J ends, which lost 1 base and 1 base, there was a span of 20 bases. The germline V gene has CDR1 LNHNV and CDR2 YYDKDF (reference sequence). The CDR3 runs 20 residues. CDR3 in amino acids: CATSRAHAPGRSSGANVLTF. For the CDR3, the DNA is TGTGCCACCAGCAGAGCCCACGCTCCAGGGAGGTCTTCTGGGGCCAACGTCCTGACTTTC.

This clonotype was picked up a small number of times. The chain couples TRBV11-2 to TRBJ2-7, with 16 bases matching TRBD2. This CDR3 spans 19 amino acids. The ends lost 5 bases at V and 0 bases at J; junction bases unmatched: 10. CDR1 is SGHAT, CDR2 FQNNGV, per germline. CDR3 residues: CASSLGGLAGGPHSYEQYF. CDR3 sequence (DNA): TGTGCCAGCAGCCTAGGGGGACTAGCGGGAGGGCCCCACTCCTACGAGCAGTACTTC.

Ten or more counts support this clonotype. The CDR3 coding sequence is TGTGCCAGCAGAAGCGGTTTAGGAAACGAGCAGTACTTC. Amino acid sequence: CASRSGLGNEQYF. The chain carries TRBV6-1 and TRBJ2-7, with a possible D match to TRBD2 (5 bases). CDR3 size: 13 residues. V was trimmed by 6 bases and J by 5 bases, leaving 14 bases between them. Germline V lookup: CDR1 MNHNS, CDR2 SASEGT.

In its sample, this clonotype was seen many times. V gene TRBV12-3 or TRBV12-4 combines with J gene TRBJ1-1, with D uncertain. The CDR3 loop spans 11 amino acids. The V end lost 8 bases, the J end lost 5 bases, and 9 bases lay between the germline ends. CDR3 region: CASSLRTEAFF. CDR3 bases: TGTGCCAGCTCACTAAGGACTGAAGCTTTCTTT.